These 22 T cell receptor beta chains were sequenced from one sample in a study of T cell repertoires in cytomegalovirus infection. TCRdb analysed the reads with MiXCR anew, one entry per CDR3 protein. Of 200,000 to 300,000 distinct CDR3 sequences listed, roughly an eighth are singletons. Sample: PBMCs. The receptor source for this set is a human donor in good health (CMV status not recorded). Some clones in this sample may be carry-over from other donors' samples.

Concerning this clonotype itself: This clone may be a read error of a much larger clone one base away. This rearrangement joins TRBV6-8 to TRBJ2-2, with D possibly matching TRBD2 (6 bases). The V end lost 4 bases, the J end lost 6 bases, and 6 bases lay between the germline ends. The CDR3 is 12 amino acids. Germline values: CDR1 MNHGY, CDR2 SAAAGT. The DNA of the CDR3 is TGTGCCAGCAGTTGGAGGGCCGGGGAGCTGTTTTTT. It translates to CASSWRAGELFF.

There are many counts of this clonotype. The chain combines TRBV25-1 with TRBJ2-7, with TRBD1 matching 9 bases. Trimming took 6 bases from V and 5 from J; bases not matched to a gene: 11. Germline V gene sequence: CDR1 MGHDK, CDR2 SYGVNS. This CDR3 is 15 amino acids long. In DNA form, the CDR3 reads TGTGCCAGCAGGCCTCCCGGGACAGGGACCGACGAGCAGTACTTC. It specifies CASRPPGTGTDEQYF.

This clonotype occurred many times. The chain uses TRBV4-3 and TRBJ1-2; tentatively, D is TRBD1 (6 bases). V was shortened by 1 base and J by 7 bases, with 13 bases between the two germline ends. From germline, CDR1 is LGHNA and CDR2 YSLEER. CDR3 size: 14 residues. For the CDR3, the DNA is TGCGCCAGCAGCCAAGGTCACAGGGAAGGTGGCTACACCTTC. Protein product: CASSQGHREGGYTF.

This clonotype was seen just once. The final CDR3 position lacks the conserved phenylalanine or tryptophan, pointing to a likely read error. Because the CDR3's place on the DNA is in doubt, the DNA is left out and the CDR3 is given as listed by TCRdb. V gene TRBV7-2 combines with J gene TRBJ2-1; the table names TRBD2, a call not compared with the DNA. Termini included, the CDR3 measures 15 amino acids. CDR1 and CDR2 from the germline V gene are SGHTA and FQGNSA. The CDR3 here is CASSLFGGGPGEQLL.

This clonotype was seen many times. The chain uses TRBV7-2 and TRBJ1-6, with D hard to call. The germline gives CDR1 SGHTA, CDR2 FQGNSA. The V end lost 5 bases, the J end lost 0 bases, and 8 bases lay between the germline ends. The CDR3 totals 15 residues. CDR3 coding DNA: TGTGCCAGCAGCCCCTTCAGCTCCTATAATTCACCCCTCCACTTT. It yields the protein CASSPFSSYNSPLHF.

On this clonotype: A much larger clonotype is one base distant, so this may be a read error. The V gene is TRBV7-9, the J gene TRBJ1-2; D remains unclear. CDR1 and CDR2 from the germline V gene are SEHNR and FQNEAQ (reference sequence). The length of the CDR3 is 15 residues. CDR3 sequence reads: CASSLEEAERYGHTF. As DNA, the CDR3 is TGTGCCAGCAGCTTAGAGGAGGCAGAGCGCTATGGCCACACCTTC.

This clonotype was seen a handful of times. Here the CDR3 omits its conserved ending phenylalanine or tryptophan, so a read error is the likely source. The chain joins TRBV2 to TRBJ2-5, with TRBD2 matching 8 bases. The CDR3 runs to 14 residues. The germline CDR1 and CDR2 sequences are SNHLY and FYNNEI. V shed 1 base and J 4 bases; nucleotides not matched to a gene: 2. CDR3 in amino acids: CASSEGLAGETQYL. The CDR3 bases are TGTGCCAGCAGTGAAGGGCTAGCGGGAGAGACCCAGTACCTC.

There are a few counts of this clonotype. V and J are TRBV6-1 and TRBJ1-6, with D uncertain. The V and J ends lost 4 bases and 0 bases respectively, with 16 bases between them. CDR1 MNHNS and CDR2 SASEGT come from the germline V gene. This CDR3 contains 18 residues. CDR3: CASSALQEAGSYNSPLHF. The CDR3 DNA follows: TGTGCCAGCAGTGCCCTTCAGGAGGCAGGCTCCTATAATTCACCCCTCCACTTT.

In this sample, this clonotype turned up many times. The chain uses TRBV5-4 and TRBJ2-7; either TRBD1 or TRBD2 may supply D (6 bases each). Trimming took 2 bases from V and 6 from J, leaving 15 bases between them. The CDR3 consists of 14 residues. Germline CDR1 SGHNT, CDR2 YYREEE (reference sequence). The CDR3 DNA reads as TGTGCCAGCAGCTTTCCGGGGGCGCGCGGCGAGCAGTACTTC. Residues: CASSFPGARGEQYF.

Here the CDR3 reads CSATRRSTDTQYF. The CDR3 DNA sequence: TGCAGTGCTACCCGGCGGAGCACAGATACGCAGTATTTT. The rearrangement joins TRBV20-1 to TRBJ2-3; D call uncertain. The CDR3 consists of 13 residues. Trimming removed 4 bases at V and 0 bases at J, with 8 bases between. Germline-derived CDR1 and CDR2 are DFQATT and SNEGSKA (reference sequence).

This clonotype showed up many times. The CDR3 is CASSLLTSGYNEQFF. CDR3 DNA: TGTGCCAGCAGCCTATTGACTAGCGGCTACAATGAGCAGTTCTTC. This sequence joins TRBV12-3 or TRBV12-4 and TRBJ2-1, with 9 positions matching TRBD2. Trimming took 6 bases from V and 3 from J; bases not matched to a gene: 6. The CDR3 extends over 15 amino acids.

Many counts were recorded for this clonotype. The chain couples TRBV7-3 to TRBJ2-3; 12 nucleotides align to TRBD2. The CDR3 totals 16 residues. J lost 5 bases, V lost 4 bases, and 7 bases had no gene match. Germline CDR1 reads SGHTA; CDR2 reads FQGTGA. The CDR3 DNA reads as TGTGCCAGCAGCTCGAGGACTAGCGGGATGGTAGATACGCAGTATTTT. This translates into CASSSRTSGMVDTQYF. The entire variable domain, with the rest obtained from reference TRBV7-3 and TRBJ2-3, is as follows: GAGVSQTPSNKVTEKGKYVELRCDPISGHTALYWYRQSLGQGPEFLIYFQGTGAADDSGLPNDRFFAVRPEGSVSTLKIQRTERGDSAVYLCASSSRTSGMVDTQYFGPGTRLTVL.

This clonotype came up many times. The J gene is TRBJ2-6, the V gene TRBV7-9; the D is unclear. Germline values: CDR1 SEHNR, CDR2 FQNEAQ (reference sequence). Trimming took off 5 bases at V and 1 base at J, with 9 bases between the two ends. The CDR3 is made up of 15 amino acids. The CDR3 DNA sequence: TGTGCCAGCAGCCGTGACACGTCTGGGGCCAACGTCCTGACTTTC. It translates to CASSRDTSGANVLTF.

This clonotype has a count of ten or more. The rearrangement links TRBV2 to TRBJ1-5; possibly TRBD1 for D (5 bases). V lost 7 bases and J lost 1, with 11 bases in between. The germline V gene encodes CDR1 SNHLY and CDR2 FYNNEI. The CDR3 length is 14 residues. The DNA for the CDR3 is TGTGCCAGCACGCCGAGGGGAAGCAATCAGCCCCAGCATTTT. It yields the protein CASTPRGSNQPQHF.

This chain joins TRBV20-1 and TRBJ2-1; D is possibly TRBD2 (5 bases). The CDR3 has 14 residues. Trimming pared 5 bases from V and 2 bases from J, leaving 13 bases between. Germline V CDR1 and CDR2: DFQATT, SNEGSKA (reference sequence). This chain's CDR3 is CSAPRGAAYNEQFF. CDR3 nucleotides: TGCAGTGCTCCCCGCGGAGCGGCCTACAATGAGCAGTTCTTC.

This clonotype was found many times. The chain uses TRBV20-1 and TRBJ1-2, with D maybe TRBD1 (5 bases). CDR3 length equals 14 residues. Germline assignment: CDR1 DFQATT and CDR2 SNEGSKA (reference sequence). V dropped 1 base and J dropped 5 bases, with 14 bases sitting between them. The CDR3 reads CSARGGKVGYGYTF. The CDR3 nucleotides are TGCAGTGCTAGAGGGGGGAAGGTGGGGTATGGCTACACCTTC.

In its sample, this clonotype was seen many times. This sequence joins TRBV7-9 and TRBJ2-5; 11 bases map to TRBD2. CDR1 and CDR2 from the germline V gene are SEHNR and FQNEAQ (reference sequence). J lost 2 bases, V lost 4 bases, and 6 bases had no gene match. The CDR3 length is 16 residues. The CDR3 is CASSSTSGGPQETQYF. In DNA form, the CDR3 reads TGTGCCAGCAGCTCCACTAGCGGGGGACCTCAAGAGACCCAGTACTTC.

The genes are TRBV4-2 and TRBJ2-7; the D gene is possibly TRBD1 (6 bases). This CDR3 contains 15 residues. The germline gives CDR1 LGHNA, CDR2 YNFKEQ. V lost 1 base and J lost 0, with 10 bases in between. As DNA, the CDR3 is TGTGCCAGCAGCCAAGTGACAGGTCTCTCCTACGAGCAGTACTTC. It is translated as CASSQVTGLSYEQYF.

The CDR3 DNA follows: TGCAGTGCTAGAGTCGCGGGAGGGACGCGCGATGAGCAGTTCTTC. Translating gives CSARVAGGTRDEQFF. This chain connects TRBV20-1 to TRBJ2-1; TRBD2 aligns across 9 bases. The germline V gene has CDR1 DFQATT and CDR2 SNEGSKA (reference sequence). J was trimmed by 8 bases and V by 1 base; bases with no gene match: 9. The CDR3 sequence is 15 residues long.

This clonotype was seen many times. The chain carries TRBV12-3 or TRBV12-4 and TRBJ1-6; TRBD1 matches 7 bases. CDR3 length: 13 amino acids. V lost 6 bases to trimming and J lost 10 bases; unmatched junction nucleotides: 6. In DNA, the CDR3 is TGTGCCAGCAGGCGACAGGGCGACTCACCCCTCCACTTT. It is translated as CASRRQGDSPLHF.

The chain joins TRBV6-5 to TRBJ2-5; 7 bases fit TRBD2. The V gene end was trimmed by 7 bases and the J gene end by 2 bases; junction bases not matched to a gene: 7. This CDR3 has 14 amino acids. In germline, CDR1 is MNHEY, CDR2 SVGAGI. CDR3 DNA: TGTGCCAGCACCACCCCCGGGGGGCAAGAGACCCAGTACTTC. It specifies CASTTPGGQETQYF.

This chain joins TRBV2 and TRBJ2-3, with TRBD2 matching over 10 bases. The J segment lost 3 bases and the V segment lost 3 bases, leaving 12 bases of the junction unmatched. The CDR3 extends over 18 amino acids. Germline CDR1 SNHLY, CDR2 FYNNEI. The DNA for the CDR3 is TGTGCCAGCAGTGATGCTAGCGGGGGCGCTGACGGAACAGATACGCAGTATTTT. This encodes CASSDASGGADGTDTQYF.